These 21 T cell receptor beta chains came from one sample sequenced in a study of brain T cells in children with intractable seizures. Using immunoSEQ multiplex PCR, the repertoire was profiled, and TCRdb retains in-frame clones only, with some absent. The sample lists approximately 110,000 clones, roughly 94% occurring once. The sample consisted of peripheral blood, taken at surgery. Receptors originate from a boy under two years old with hemimegalencephaly and intractable seizures.

J is TRBJ2-2 and V is TRBV6-5; 10 bases agree with TRBD1. The CDR3 contains 14 residues. CDR1 MNHEY and CDR2 SVGAGI come from the germline V gene. The trim removed 4 bases at V and 7 bases at J, leaving 3 bases unmatched. CDR3 in DNA: TGTGCCAGCAGTTGGGACAGGGGAGGCGGGGAGCTGTTTTTT. Protein product: CASSWDRGGGELFF.

V usage is TRBV7-2 and J usage is TRBJ2-3; TRBD2 agrees at 13 bases. V lost 0 bases, J lost 5 bases, and 14 bases stayed unmatched. The germline V gene has CDR1 SGHTA and CDR2 FQGNSA. This CDR3 is 20 amino acids long. The CDR3 protein is CASSLAVPWGLAGPGDTQYF. The DNA of the CDR3 is TGTGCCAGCAGCTTAGCGGTGCCCTGGGGACTAGCGGGACCAGGAGATACGCAGTATTTT.

The genes are TRBV5-8 and TRBJ1-3; D remains ambiguous. There are 15 residues in the CDR3. V lost 2 bases, J lost 0 bases, and 9 bases lay in between. Per the germline V gene, CDR1 is SGHTS and CDR2 is YDEGEE. CDR3: CASSFRTISGNTIYF. The CDR3 DNA reads TGTGCCAGCAGCTTCCGTACCATCTCTGGAAACACCATATATTTT.

The chain joins TRBV7-7 to TRBJ2-5, with 7 bases identical to TRBD1. CDR3 length: 15 amino acids. The V segment lost 0 bases and the J segment 0 bases; nucleotides outside the gene matches: 1. Germline V CDR1 and CDR2: SSHAT, FNYEAQ (reference sequence). The CDR3 loop reads CASSLAGQYQETQYF. In DNA form, the CDR3 reads TGTGCCAGCAGCTTAGCGGGACAGTACCAAGAGACCCAGTACTTC.

This clone came up a few times. The gene calls are TRBV4-1 and TRBJ2-7; 9 bases are shared with TRBD2. The V gene's germline CDR1 is MGHRA and CDR2 YSYEKL. This CDR3 has 15 amino acids. V lost 4 bases and J lost 3; bases outside the gene matches: 7. This chain's CDR3 is CASSPHAGGNYEQYF. CDR3 DNA sequence: TGCGCCAGCAGCCCCCATGCGGGAGGGAACTACGAGCAGTACTTC.

V gene TRBV6-5 combines with J gene TRBJ2-7; the D gene is possibly TRBD2 (5 bases). The CDR3 is 16 residues long. Germline values: CDR1 MNHEY, CDR2 SVGAGI. V was pared by 4 bases and J by 0 bases, with 16 bases between. The CDR3 is CASSSRASPSSYEQYF. In DNA form, the CDR3 reads TGTGCCAGCAGTTCTCGAGCTAGCCCCAGCTCCTACGAGCAGTACTTC.

DNA for the CDR3: TGCGCCAGCAGTCCGGTGGGACAGCAGATTTTCTTT. This translates into CASSPVGQQIFF. The chain recombines TRBV4-1 with TRBJ1-1; 7 bases are a match to TRBD1. The CDR3 runs to 12 residues. Germline V lookup: CDR1 MGHRA, CDR2 YSYEKL. After removal of 6 bases from V and 13 bases from J, the junction contained 11 bases not matched to a gene.

This clone came up once. J is TRBJ2-7 and V is TRBV20-1, with D uncertain. The V end lost 3 bases, the J end lost 2 bases, and 11 bases lay between the germline ends. The CDR3 sequence is 13 residues long. The germline gives CDR1 DFQATT, CDR2 SNEGSKA (reference sequence). The CDR3 DNA reads as TGCAGTGCTAGTAGGTCCGGGCCCTACGAGCAGTACTTC. Residues: CSASRSGPYEQYF.

This clone was recorded once. The J gene is TRBJ1-2, the V gene TRBV15; D gene unclear. The CDR3 is 11 amino acids. The germline gives CDR1 LNHNV, CDR2 YYDKDF (reference sequence). Trimming stripped 5 bases from V and 5 bases from J, with 6 bases between. CDR3 bases: TGTGCCACCAGCGTTGGGTATGGCTACACCTTC. It encodes CATSVGYGYTF. Based on the CDR3 plus reference TRBV15 and TRBJ1-2, the full variable domain is DAMVIQNPRYQVTQFGKPVTLSCSQTLNHNVMYWYQQKSSQAPKLLFHYYDKDFNNEADTPDNFQSRRPNTSFCFLDIRSPGLGDTAMYLCATSVGYGYTFGSGTRLTVV.

The rearrangement links TRBV12-3 or TRBV12-4 to TRBJ1-5; no reliable D call. The CDR3 loop spans 12 amino acids. The V end lost 5 bases, the J end lost 3 bases, and 5 bases lay between the germline ends. The CDR3 DNA reads TGTGCCAGCAGTAGGGCCAATCAGCCCCAGCATTTT. Its translation is CASSRANQPQHF.

The chain combines TRBV29-1 with TRBJ2-7, with TRBD1 matching over 7 bases. The V gene's germline CDR1 is SQVTM and CDR2 ANQGSEA. The CDR3 loop spans 13 amino acids. V lost 3 bases and J lost 3; bases outside the gene matches: 5. CDR3 residues: CSVELPGGYEQYF. As DNA, the CDR3 is TGCAGCGTTGAGCTCCCAGGGGGCTACGAGCAGTACTTC.

By sample share, this clone is large. This rearrangement joins TRBV28 to TRBJ2-5; 12 nucleotides align to TRBD1. CDR1 and CDR2 (germline): MDHEN, SYDVKM. Trimming removed 3 bases from V and 5 bases from J; junction bases left unmatched: 7. The CDR3 totals 16 residues. CDR3 amino acids: CASSFGDRGPGETQYF. The CDR3 DNA follows: TGTGCCAGCAGTTTCGGGGACAGGGGGCCGGGTGAGACCCAGTACTTC.

This chain uses TRBV5-4 with TRBJ2-1; TRBD2 matches 8 bases. The CDR3 is made up of 17 amino acids. The germline gives CDR1 SGHNT, CDR2 YYREEE (reference sequence). The trim removed 4 bases at V and 6 bases at J, leaving 15 bases unmatched. CDR3 bases: TGTGCCAGCAGCCCCACACTTCTAGCACGGGGGGGCAATGAGCAGTTCTTC. This codes for CASSPTLLARGGNEQFF.

The chain combines TRBV2 with TRBJ2-7, with D possibly being TRBD1 (6 bases). This CDR3 region has 15 residues. V was pared by 2 bases and J by 4 bases, with 15 bases between. Germline values: CDR1 SNHLY, CDR2 FYNNEI. The CDR3 bases are TGTGCCAGCAGTGAATGGCAGGGGAGACTTTACGAGCAGTACTTC. This translates into CASSEWQGRLYEQYF. The full variable domain, completed using reference TRBV2 and TRBJ2-7, is EPEVTQTPSHQVTQMGQEVILRCVPISNHLYFYWYRQILGQKVEFLVSFYNNEISEKSEIFDDQFSVERPDGSNFTLKIRSTKLEDSAMYFCASSEWQGRLYEQYFGPGTRLTVT.

The chain has TRBV6-6 and TRBJ1-2, with TRBD1 matching 12 bases. CDR3 size: 15 residues. Germline CDR1 is MNHNY and CDR2 is SVGAGI (reference sequence). V lost 6 bases to trimming and J lost 8 bases; unmatched junction nucleotides: 10. CDR3 loop: CASSRRGQGARGYTF. CDR3 in DNA: TGTGCCAGCAGCCGGCGGGGACAGGGGGCGAGGGGCTACACCTTC.

This chain joins TRBV2 and TRBJ2-5; D is perhaps TRBD1 (6 bases). The germline V gene encodes CDR1 SNHLY and CDR2 FYNNEI. The CDR3 has 13 amino acids. V was shortened by 4 bases and J by 9 bases, with 15 bases between the two germline ends. Here the CDR3 DNA reads TGTGCCAGCAGTGCGAGTACAGGGAATCCCCAGTACTTC. This sequence encodes CASSASTGNPQYF.

The chain couples TRBV29-1 to TRBJ2-1, with D tentatively TRBD2 (6 bases). Germline CDR1 reads SQVTM; CDR2 reads ANQGSEA. Trimming removed 1 base from V and 4 bases from J, with 14 bases in between. This CDR3 contains 15 residues. CDR3 sequence (DNA): TGCAGCGTTGAAGGGCTAGCGAGACGATACAATGAGCAGTTCTTC. Its protein is CSVEGLARRYNEQFF.

V gene TRBV11-3 combines with J gene TRBJ1-1; D remains unclear. This CDR3 is 12 amino acids long. Trimming took off 4 bases at V and 2 bases at J, with 5 bases between the two ends. CDR1 SGHNT and CDR2 YENEEA come from the germline V gene. For the CDR3, the DNA is TGTGCCAGCAGCTCCGGCAACACTGAAGCTTTCTTT. Protein product: CASSSGNTEAFF.

The V and J genes are TRBV10-2 and TRBJ2-7; D remains unclear. The ends were cut back, 4 bases at V and 3 bases at J, with 13 bases in the middle. The CDR3 loop spans 14 amino acids. Germline CDR1 reads WSHSY; CDR2 reads SAAADI. The CDR3 region is CASSVFAGDYEQYF. The CDR3 DNA is TGCGCCAGCAGTGTTTTTGCAGGAGACTACGAGCAGTACTTC.

In its sample, this clone was seen once. The gene calls are TRBV27 and TRBJ2-1; 9 bases fit TRBD2. The CDR3 loop spans 14 amino acids. Trimming took 2 bases from V and 10 from J; bases not matched to a gene: 6. The germline V gene has CDR1 MNHEY and CDR2 SMNVEV (reference sequence). In DNA form, the CDR3 reads TGTGCCAGCAGTTTACTAGCGGGATATCGGGAGCAGTTCTTC. It is translated as CASSLLAGYREQFF.

V is TRBV5-1 and J is TRBJ1-1; TRBD1 aligns across 7 bases. This CDR3 is 15 amino acids long. From germline, CDR1 is SGHRS and CDR2 YFSETQ. With V trimmed by 4 bases and J by 4 bases, 10 bases remained unmatched. CDR3 amino acids: CASSLQTGMGTEAFF. CDR3 in DNA: TGCGCCAGCAGCCTTCAGACAGGGATGGGCACTGAAGCTTTCTTT.